These 28 T cell receptor beta chains were sequenced from one sample in a study of shared clonotypes between healthy human individuals. The table came from immunoSEQ multiplex PCR; TCRdb's copy has only in-frame clones and leaves some out. The table has around 1,100,000 clones, 77% seen once; the top ten hold 0.85% to 1%. Sequences were obtained from memory CD4+ T cells from PBMCs. This sample's subset: CD45RA-negative fraction. These receptors came from a man aged 18 to 29 in good health. Some clones in this sample may be carry-over from other donors' samples.

This clone was detected ten times or more. The chain is built from TRBV4-2 and TRBJ2-7, with 9 bases identical to TRBD2. The ends lost 1 base at V and 5 bases at J; junction bases unmatched: 21. CDR1 is LGHNA, CDR2 YNFKEQ, per germline. CDR3 length: 20 amino acids. CDR3 sequence: CASSQGAPGSFSGRLHEQYF. DNA for the CDR3: TGTGCCAGCAGCCAAGGAGCGCCCGGATCCTTCAGCGGGAGGCTCCACGAGCAGTACTTC.

This chain joins TRBV28 and TRBJ2-1; 9 bases line up with TRBD2. The CDR3 runs to 17 residues. V lost 4 bases, J lost 4 bases, and 11 bases stayed unmatched. From germline, CDR1 is MDHEN and CDR2 SYDVKM. CDR3 DNA sequence: TGTGCCAGCAGTTCTAACGGGGCTAGCGGGAATTACAATGAGCAGTTCTTC. Its protein product is CASSSNGASGNYNEQFF.

This chain uses TRBV23-1 with TRBJ1-5; no firm D call. TRBV23-1 is annotated as an ORF whose role is uncertain. The CDR3 consists of 15 residues. The V end was cut by 7 bases, the J end by 5 bases, with 18 bases between. The CDR3 reads CASNELRVSYQPQHF. DNA for the CDR3: TGCGCCAGCAATGAGCTAAGGGTATCTTATCAGCCCCAGCATTTT.

The chain couples TRBV10-3 to TRBJ1-2; no clear D gene. CDR1 ENHRY and CDR2 SYGVKD come from the germline V gene. The CDR3 extends over 13 amino acids. V was clipped by 6 bases and J by 4 bases, with 12 bases between them. The DNA for the CDR3 is TGTGCCATCAGCGACTCGAGGTTCTATGGCTACACCTTC. Its translation is CAISDSRFYGYTF.

This clone was detected only once. The rearrangement uses TRBV19 and TRBJ1-5, with a weak D call TRBD1 (6 bases). V was shortened by 7 bases and J by 2 bases, with 18 bases between the two germline ends. Germline lookup yields CDR1 LNHDA and CDR2 SQIVND (reference sequence). This CDR3 is 16 amino acids long. The CDR3 sequence: CASTQAWTAGNQPQHF. DNA of the CDR3: TGTGCCAGTACCCAGGCCTGGACAGCTGGCAATCAGCCCCAGCATTTT.

J is TRBJ1-5 and V is TRBV2, with D unclear. The CDR3 covers 13 residues. Trimming took off 5 bases at V and 3 bases at J, with 8 bases between the two ends. Germline CDR1 and CDR2: SNHLY and FYNNEI. In DNA form, the CDR3 reads TGTGCCAGCAGTCCTGACATCAATCAGCCCCAGCATTTT. It translates to CASSPDINQPQHF.

This chain joins TRBV7-9 and TRBJ2-4; 11 bases line up with TRBD1. V gave up 3 bases and J gave up 0 bases; unmatched junction bases: 10. CDR1 is SEHNR, CDR2 FQNEAQ, per germline (reference sequence). The CDR3 totals 19 residues. The CDR3 DNA reads TGTGCCAGCAGCTTCGTCGGGACAGGGGGTCCTCTAGCCAAAAACATTCAGTACTTC. This codes for CASSFVGTGGPLAKNIQYF.

This clone was observed a few times. The chain uses TRBV2 and TRBJ2-5; 14 bases align to TRBD2. There are 15 residues in the CDR3. Unmatched junction bases numbered 3, after V lost 5 bases and J lost 4 bases. Germline CDR1 SNHLY, CDR2 FYNNEI. CDR3 in DNA: TGTGCCAGCAGTCCTGGACTAGCGGGGGGAGAGACCCAGTACTTC. This codes for CASSPGLAGGETQYF.

On this clone: Its ends do not fully match the called genes, so a read error is possible. CDR3: CASSLALERDTEASF. CDR3 bases: TGCGCCAGCAGCTTGGCGTTAGAGCGGGACACTGAAGCTTCCTTT. The chain carries TRBV5-1 and TRBJ1-1; D may be TRBD1 (6 bases). In germline, CDR1 is SGHRS, CDR2 YFSETQ. The CDR3 consists of 15 residues.

The chain combines TRBV7-8 with TRBJ1-3, with D unresolved. CDR1 SGHVS and CDR2 FQNEAQ come from the germline V gene. The CDR3 has 18 amino acids. Trimming removed 3 bases from V and 0 bases from J, with 18 bases in between. CDR3 in DNA: TGTGCCAGCAGCTTTGTCTCGGACTTGGTGAACTCTGGAAACACCATATATTTT. Translated, it gives CASSFVSDLVNSGNTIYF.

This clone was observed a few times. V is TRBV5-1 and J is TRBJ1-1; 9 bases match TRBD1. V lost 4 bases, J lost 10 bases, and 8 bases stayed unmatched. Germline V gene data show CDR1 as SGHRS and CDR2 as YFSETQ. CDR3 length equals 13 residues. CDR3 loop: CASSMDRGMRAFF. The CDR3 nucleotides read TGCGCCAGCAGCATGGACAGGGGAATGAGAGCTTTCTTT.

The rearrangement joins TRBV13 to TRBJ2-3, with 11 bases fitting TRBD2. Germline lookup yields CDR1 PRHDT and CDR2 FYEKMQ (reference sequence). This CDR3 region has 15 residues. The J segment lost 4 bases and the V segment lost 5 bases, leaving 5 bases of the junction unmatched. The CDR3 loop reads CASSPPLAGADTQYF. CDR3 nucleotides: TGTGCCAGCAGCCCCCCACTAGCGGGAGCAGATACGCAGTATTTT.

As for this clone: This same CDR3 is encoded by further DNA sequences in the sample. The gene calls are TRBV5-1 and TRBJ2-1; 9 bases are shared with TRBD2. From germline, CDR1 is SGHRS and CDR2 YFSETQ. The CDR3 extends over 15 amino acids. V lost 3 bases, J lost 6 bases, and 7 bases stayed unmatched. The CDR3: CASSYLAGSRNEQFF. As DNA, the CDR3 is TGCGCCAGCAGCTACCTAGCGGGATCTCGCAATGAGCAGTTCTTC.

The rearrangement links TRBV7-9 to TRBJ1-3, with 8 bases lining up with TRBD1. The V gene end was trimmed by 5 bases and the J gene end by 0 bases; junction bases not matched to a gene: 15. Germline assignment: CDR1 SEHNR and CDR2 FQNEAQ (reference sequence). The CDR3 consists of 19 residues. The CDR3 protein is CASSDAWTGRPLSGNTIYF. CDR3 sequence (DNA): TGTGCCAGCAGCGATGCTTGGACAGGGCGCCCACTCTCTGGAAACACCATATATTTT.

The chain uses TRBV6-4 and TRBJ2-1; no clear D. CDR3 length equals 15 residues. Germline lookup yields CDR1 MRHNA and CDR2 SNTAGT. Trimming pared 2 bases from V and 2 bases from J, leaving 10 bases between. In DNA, the CDR3 is TGTGCCAGCAGTGACGTGGTGAGCCCCTACAATGAGCAGTTCTTC. Its protein is CASSDVVSPYNEQFF.

V is TRBV9 and J is TRBJ2-5; maybe TRBD2 (6 bases). The length of the CDR3 is 13 residues. Trimming cost V 6 bases and J 1 base, with 10 bases left between them. Germline V CDR1 and CDR2: SGDLS, YYNGEE. CDR3 residues: CASNSGSQETQYF. For the CDR3, the DNA is TGTGCCAGCAACAGCGGGTCCCAAGAGACCCAGTACTTC.

The chain links TRBV7-8 to TRBJ2-7; 7 bases agree with TRBD1. In germline, CDR1 is SGHVS, CDR2 FQNEAQ. The CDR3 consists of 14 residues. Unmatched junction bases numbered 7, after V lost 5 bases and J lost 3 bases. The CDR3 region is CASSNAGTDYEQYF. The CDR3 nucleotides are TGTGCCAGCAGCAACGCCGGGACAGACTACGAGCAGTACTTC.

The gene calls are TRBV7-2 and TRBJ2-5, with 9 bases fitting TRBD2. CDR1 is SGHTA, CDR2 FQGNSA, per germline. The CDR3 covers 15 residues. Unmatched junction bases numbered 6, after V lost 3 bases and J lost 4 bases. For the CDR3, the DNA is TGTGCCAGCAGCTTCCTTGGCGGGGGGGGAGAGACCCAGTACTTC. Encoded protein: CASSFLGGGGETQYF.

The V and J genes are TRBV5-4 and TRBJ2-7; the match to TRBD2 covers 12 bases. V dropped 5 bases and J dropped 1; count of bases not matched to a gene: 7. Germline V gene lookup returns CDR1 SGHNT and CDR2 YYREEE (reference sequence). The CDR3 spans 16 residues. The CDR3 is CASRQDLAGGSYEQYF. The CDR3 DNA is TGTGCCAGCAGACAAGACCTAGCGGGAGGGTCCTACGAGCAGTACTTC.

The rearrangement uses TRBV6-6 and TRBJ1-2; possible D gene TRBD1, 6 bases. The V gene lost 2 bases and the J gene lost 1 base, with 11 bases spanning the gap. This CDR3 is 15 amino acids long. From germline, CDR1 is MNHNY and CDR2 SVGAGI (reference sequence). As DNA, the CDR3 is TGTGCCAGCAGTTACGGACAGCCCAATAACTATGGCTACACCTTC. Its translation: CASSYGQPNNYGYTF.

This sequence joins TRBV6-5 and TRBJ1-3; perhaps TRBD1 as D (5 bases). CDR3 length: 15 residues. The V end lost 6 bases, the J end lost 3 bases, and 15 bases lay between the germline ends. The V gene's germline CDR1 is MNHEY and CDR2 SVGAGI. CDR3: CASRPPTGDGNTIYF. As DNA, the CDR3 is TGTGCCAGCAGGCCCCCCACAGGAGATGGAAACACCATATATTTT.

The chain combines TRBV5-5 with TRBJ2-7; tentatively, D is TRBD1 (6 bases). Trimming removed 1 base from V and 2 bases from J, with 13 bases in between. The germline gives CDR1 SGHKS, CDR2 YYEKEE (reference sequence). This CDR3 contains 15 residues. CDR3 residues: CASSLLTGNTYEQYF. The DNA of the CDR3 is TGTGCCAGCAGCTTGCTTACAGGGAATACCTACGAGCAGTACTTC.

The table lists this clone with a count of one. The CDR3 nucleotides are TGTGCCAGCAGCTCCTTACAGGGGGCAGGGGAGACCCAGTACTTC. This translates into CASSSLQGAGETQYF. J is TRBJ2-5 and V is TRBV11-2; 9 bases agree with TRBD1. V shed 4 bases, J shed 5 bases, and the junction held 8 bases outside the gene matches. Per the germline V gene, CDR1 is SGHAT and CDR2 is FQNNGV. The CDR3 is 15 amino acids.

This clone was picked up a small number of times. The chain carries TRBV7-8 and TRBJ1-2; 9 nucleotides line up with TRBD1. CDR3 length: 13 amino acids. CDR1 SGHVS and CDR2 FQNEAQ come from the germline V gene. After removal of 5 bases from V and 4 bases from J, the junction contained 2 bases not matched to a gene. The CDR3, as DNA: TGTGCCAGCAGCCAGGACAGGGGCTATGGCTACACCTTC. It specifies CASSQDRGYGYTF.

As regards this clone: The sample contains more than one DNA sequence encoding this CDR3. V is TRBV5-1 and J is TRBJ1-3; TRBD1 might be the D (5 bases). CDR1 is SGHRS and CDR2 is YFSETQ in the germline V gene. This CDR3 has 15 residues. Trimming removed 0 bases from V and 2 bases from J, with 9 bases in between. The CDR3: CASSLAQGAGNTIYF. The CDR3 DNA follows: TGCGCCAGCAGCTTGGCGCAGGGAGCTGGAAACACCATATATTTT. The variable domain in full, with the rest retrieved from reference TRBV5-1 and TRBJ1-3, is KAGVTQTPRYLIKTRGQQVTLSCSPISGHRSVSWYQQTPGQGLQFLFEYFSETQRNKGNFPGRFSGRQFSNSRSEMNVSTLELGDSALYLCASSLAQGAGNTIYFGEGSWLTVV.

This chain connects TRBV10-3 to TRBJ2-5, with D maybe TRBD1 (6 bases). The CDR3 length is 13 residues. V was shortened by 6 bases and J by 2 bases, with 10 bases between the two germline ends. In germline, CDR1 is ENHRY, CDR2 SYGVKD. CDR3 protein: CAISRGQQETQYF. CDR3 in DNA: TGTGCCATCAGCCGAGGACAGCAAGAGACCCAGTACTTC.

The chain couples TRBV5-4 to TRBJ2-5; tentatively, D is TRBD2 (6 bases). V gave up 0 bases and J gave up 6 bases, with 15 bases separating them. Germline CDR1 SGHNT, CDR2 YYREEE (reference sequence). The CDR3 contains 15 residues. CDR3 sequence: CASSLDLGGGKTQYF. As DNA, the CDR3 is TGTGCCAGCAGCTTGGATTTGGGGGGAGGAAAGACCCAGTACTTC.

Ten or more counts support this clone. Different DNA sequences within this sample yield the same CDR3. V and J are TRBV2 and TRBJ2-3; 13 positions agree with TRBD2. J lost 0 bases, V lost 6 bases, and 3 bases had no gene match. This CDR3 contains 16 residues. Germline lookup yields CDR1 SNHLY and CDR2 FYNNEI. The CDR3, as DNA: TGTGCCAGCAGCCCACTAGCGGGAGGGAGCACAGATACGCAGTATTTT. Translating gives CASSPLAGGSTDTQYF.